This T cell receptor beta chain was identified during a study of T cells after yellow fever vaccination. CDR1 and CDR2 from the germline V gene are SGHDT and YYEEEE. This CDR3 is 16 amino acids long. V was cut by 4 bases and J by 0 bases, with 17 bases left in between. This clonotype came up many times. TCRdb passed the 5' RACE reads through MiXCR, listing each CDR3 protein once. The sample gives roughly 110,000 distinct CDR3 sequences, roughly 8.9% of which show up once; roughly 23% is in the top ten. This specimen was CD8+ T cells sorted from PBMCs, taken 45 days after the yellow fever booster vaccination. The chain is built from TRBV5-6 and TRBJ2-7; D is undetermined. This receptor was taken from a young man who received the YFV17D yellow fever vaccine. In DNA, the CDR3 is TGTGCCAGCAGCCGCGGAATCGAGGTCCGCTCCTACGAGCAGTACTTC. Its translation is CASSRGIEVRSYEQYF. The full variable domain, its missing parts supplied by reference TRBV5-6 and TRBJ2-7, is DAGVTQSPTHLIKTRGQQVTLRCSPKSGHDTVSWYQQALGQGPQFIFQYYEEEERQRGNFPDRFSGHQFPNYSSELNVNALLLGDSALYLCASSRGIEVRSYEQYFGPGTRLTVT.